This T cell receptor beta chain was profiled in a study of radiotherapy plus CTLA-4 blockade in lung cancer. Points from the study as a whole: TCR clones originating in tumors grew in number in blood after radiotherapy plus ipilimumab.

The assay was immunoSEQ multiplex PCR, and TCRdb's table has in-frame clones only and misses some. The table has over 100,000 clones, 75% to 90% seen once; the top ten hold 5.5% to 7%. About this clone itself: The antigen remains undetermined.

The length of the CDR3 is 14 residues. Per the germline V gene, CDR1 is SQVTM and CDR2 is ANQGSEA. V dropped 1 base and J dropped 4 bases, with 13 bases sitting between them. The chain couples TRBV29-1 to TRBJ1-2; D is undetermined. The clonotype originates from a human donor with non-small cell lung cancer that progressed on radiotherapy plus ipilimumab. The source was peripheral blood, collected from a patient treated with radiotherapy plus ipilimumab. The CDR3 loop reads CSVEAGPVGYGYTF. CDR3 in DNA: TGCAGCGTTGAAGCCGGGCCAGTGGGCTATGGCTACACCTTC. The whole variable domain, remainder taken from reference TRBV29-1 and TRBJ1-2, is SAVISQKPSRDICQRGTSLTIQCQVDSQVTMMFWYRQQPGQSLTLIATANQGSEATYESGFVIDKFPISRPNLTFSTLTVSNMSPEDSSIYLCSVEAGPVGYGYTFGSGTRLTVV.